The 2 T cell receptor beta chains in this list originate from one sample, sequenced in a study of T cell clonotyping in hematopoietic cell transplantation. Profiled with immunoSEQ multiplex PCR; TCRdb holds only in-frame clones, not every one. The data hold 27,000 or so clones, with more than 90% observed a single time. Sequenced: peripheral blood mononuclear cells. These receptors were taken from a man aged 45-65 years in good health. Some clones in this sample may be carry-over from other donors' samples.

The chain recombines TRBV6-5 with TRBJ1-1; TRBD1 matches 8 bases. Germline V lookup: CDR1 MNHEY, CDR2 SVGAGI. With 3 bases clipped from V and 2 bases from J, the junction kept 5 bases outside the gene matches. The CDR3 contains 15 residues. The CDR3 DNA is TGTGCCAGCAGTTATCAGGGGGCTCGTAACACTGAAGCTTTCTTT. As protein: CASSYQGARNTEAFF.

V gene TRBV28 combines with J gene TRBJ2-7; TRBD2 aligns across 12 bases. The junction had 2 bases not matched to a gene; V was cut back by 2 bases and J by 0 bases. This CDR3 comprises 16 residues. Germline CDR1 and CDR2: MDHEN and SYDVKM. CDR3 bases: TGTGCCAGCAGTTTAGGACTAGCGGGGAGCTCCTACGAGCAGTACTTC. Translation gives CASSLGLAGSSYEQYF.